The 17 T cell receptor beta chains below come from one sample, sequenced in a study of T cells in Graves' hyperthyroidism and ophthalmopathy (dated by TCRdb to about 2019). Preparation of the library involved multiplex PCR. Sequencing relied on an Illumina HiSeq 2000. The TCR beta CDR3 regions were amplified from RNA transcripts. The first round of RT-PCR for the TCR CDR3 was performed with the HTBI primer set and the Qiagen OneStep RT-PCR kit. The raw public reads went through TCRdb reprocessing: fastp at Q25, MiXCR clone calling, in-frame beta chains kept. Merged by CDR3 protein, the rows form single entries marked with the most common genes and DNA. The sample table lists around 500,000 distinct CDR3 sequences, under 15% of them with a count of one. The biggest ten clones account for 15% to 20% of the sample. The sequenced material came from blood. The receptor source for this set is a woman between 18 and 30 years old with Graves' hyperthyroidism.

This clonotype was observed at least ten times. The chain is built from TRBV12-3 or TRBV12-4 and TRBJ1-4, with no clear D. With 3 bases removed from V and 3 bases from J, the gap between germline ends came to 20 bases. The length of the CDR3 is 18 residues. CDR3 DNA: TGTGCCAGCAGTTTTGGCGGCTCGACCCACTCGCCTAATGAAAAACTGTTTTTT. This sequence encodes CASSFGGSTHSPNEKLFF.

This clonotype was recorded many times. The CDR3 DNA reads as TGCGCCAGCAGCCCCGGGGATACCTACGAGCAGTACGTC. Its protein product is CASSPGDTYEQYV. The chain joins TRBV5-1 to TRBJ2-7; possible D gene TRBD2, 5 bases. This CDR3 comprises 13 residues. CDR1 is SGHRS and CDR2 is YFSETQ in the germline V gene. The germline V and J ends were trimmed by 4 bases and 2 bases, with 10 bases remaining between them.

This clonotype was recorded many times. V is TRBV7-9 and J is TRBJ2-5; the match to TRBD1 covers 9 bases. The J segment lost 4 bases and the V segment lost 5 bases, leaving 8 bases of the junction unmatched. Germline V lookup: CDR1 SEHNR, CDR2 FQNEAQ (reference sequence). The CDR3 is 15 amino acids. CDR3 nucleotide sequence: TGTGCCAGCAGCCCCGGGGGGACAGGGAGAGAGACCCAGTACTTC. Amino acid sequence: CASSPGGTGRETQYF.

The chain joins TRBV10-2 to TRBJ1-1; D might be TRBD1 (6 bases). The germline V and J ends were trimmed by 3 bases and 4 bases, with 12 bases remaining between them. This CDR3 has 14 amino acids. Germline CDR1 reads WSHSY; CDR2 reads SAAADI. CDR3 bases: TGCGCCAGCAGTGAATGGGGGCGGAGCACTGAAGCTTTCTTT. Amino acid sequence: CASSEWGRSTEAFF.

This clonotype was counted a few times. The genes are TRBV7-2 and TRBJ2-1; 13 positions match TRBD2. The CDR3 has 19 residues. The V and J ends lost 4 bases and 9 bases, in that order; junction bases with no gene match: 18. Germline V gives CDR1 SGHTA, CDR2 FQGNSA. CDR3 DNA: TGTGCCAGCAGCTCCGGGACTAGCGGGGCACGACCCCTGTCTGGTGAGCAGTTCTTC. As protein: CASSSGTSGARPLSGEQFF.

This clonotype showed up many times. The rearrangement joins TRBV3-1 to TRBJ1-6; D is uncertain. Germline CDR1 and CDR2: LGHDT and YNNKEL (reference sequence). The V end lost 6 bases, the J end lost 10 bases, and 19 bases lay between the germline ends. The CDR3 spans 15 residues. CDR3 amino acids: CASSLEPASESPLHF. CDR3 bases: TGTGCCAGCAGTCTAGAACCGGCCTCTGAATCACCCCTCCACTTT.

The CDR3 here is CASSLMEGLNQPQHF. CDR3 DNA sequence: TGTGCCAGCAGCTTAATGGAGGGGTTGAATCAGCCCCAGCATTTT. The V and J genes are TRBV7-2 and TRBJ1-5, with a tentative D call TRBD1 (5 bases). The CDR3 sequence is 15 residues long. Trimming took 2 bases from V and 4 from J, leaving 12 bases between them. CDR1 is SGHTA and CDR2 is FQGNSA in the germline V gene.

This clonotype was found many times. The CDR3 here is CATSDSQGATSGNTIYF. The DNA of the CDR3 is TGTGCCACCAGTGATTCGCAGGGGGCCACCTCTGGAAACACCATATATTTT. The chain has TRBV24-1 and TRBJ1-3, with 8 bases matching TRBD1. Germline CDR1 KGHDR, CDR2 SFDVKD. Trimming cost V 2 bases and J 0 bases; bases outside gene matches: 5. CDR3 length: 17 residues.

The chain has TRBV15 and TRBJ2-1; 8 bases match TRBD1. Germline CDR1 reads LNHNV; CDR2 reads YYDKDF (reference sequence). The CDR3 loop spans 15 amino acids. After removal of 6 bases from V and 0 bases from J, the junction contained 4 bases not matched to a gene. CDR3 region: CATRTGDTSYNEQFF. The CDR3 coding sequence is TGTGCCACCAGGACAGGGGACACCTCCTACAATGAGCAGTTCTTC.

This clonotype occurred a few times. V gene TRBV20-1 combines with J gene TRBJ2-7, with TRBD2 as a possible D gene (6 bases). CDR1 and CDR2 from the germline V gene are DFQATT and SNEGSKA (reference sequence). This CDR3 spans 12 amino acids. Trimming left V 2 bases short and J 3 bases short, with 8 bases between. The CDR3, as DNA: TGCAGTGCTAGATTCGGGAGCTACGAGCAGTACTTC. Protein: CSARFGSYEQYF.

The CDR3 bases are TGTGCCAGCAGCTTATCGGCAGGGGCTCAGCCCCAGCATTTT. Protein product: CASSLSAGAQPQHF. The genes are TRBV7-9 and TRBJ1-5; maybe TRBD1 (6 bases). The germline V gene encodes CDR1 SEHNR and CDR2 FQNEAQ (reference sequence). The CDR3 is 14 residues long. Trimming shortened V by 2 bases and J by 6 bases, and 11 bases separated the two germline ends. Combining the CDR3 with reference TRBV7-9 and TRBJ1-5 gives the whole variable domain DTGVSQNPRHKITKRGQNVTFRCDPISEHNRLYWYRQTLGQGPEFLTYFQNEAQLEKSRLLSDRFSAERPKGSFSTLEIQRTEQGDSAMYLCASSLSAGAQPQHFGDGTRLSIL.

This clonotype has a handful of counts. CDR3 sequence: CATSPRDLHYNEQFF. Here the CDR3 DNA reads TGTGCCACCAGTCCCCGGGACCTCCATTACAATGAGCAGTTCTTC. The chain employs TRBV24-1 and TRBJ2-1; D could derive from TRBD1 or TRBD2 (5 bases each). Germline assignment: CDR1 KGHDR and CDR2 SFDVKD. V gave up 6 bases and J gave up 4 bases, with 15 bases separating them. The CDR3 has 15 amino acids.

This clonotype was counted many times. This chain joins TRBV30 and TRBJ2-1, with 8 bases that match TRBD2. The germline V gene encodes CDR1 GTSNPN and CDR2 SVGIG (reference sequence). V trimming: 2 bases; J trimming: 4 bases; junction bases outside the gene matches: 10. This CDR3 has 16 residues. CDR3 amino acids: CAWSRPVPSGYNEQFF. The CDR3 nucleotides are TGTGCCTGGAGTCGTCCGGTCCCTAGCGGGTACAATGAGCAGTTCTTC.

Of note for this clonotype: A read error is likely, as this CDR3 ends without the conserved phenylalanine or tryptophan. The chain couples TRBV3-1 to TRBJ2-5, with 9 nucleotides matching TRBD1. Germline trimming cut 1 base from V and 5 bases from J; bases unmatched to any gene: 11. There are 17 residues in the CDR3. CDR1 and CDR2 from the germline V gene are LGHDT and YNNKEL (reference sequence). The CDR3 sequence: CASSQGKQGAVLETQYL. CDR3 sequence (DNA): TGTGCCAGCAGCCAAGGGAAACAGGGGGCAGTTTTGGAGACCCAGTACCTC.

This clonotype showed up many times. V and J are TRBV4-1 and TRBJ1-2; weak D call: TRBD1 (5 bases). The germline V and J ends were trimmed by 4 bases and 7 bases, with 19 bases remaining between them. This CDR3 spans 15 amino acids. Per germline, CDR1 MGHRA and CDR2 YSYEKL. The CDR3 is CASSPRSGDAGGYTF. CDR3 in DNA: TGCGCCAGCAGCCCCAGGAGCGGGGACGCGGGTGGCTACACCTTC.

This clonotype showed up many times. The CDR3 is CATSDRHGYTF. The CDR3 DNA reads TGTGCCACCAGCGACAGACATGGCTACACCTTC. The gene calls are TRBV24-1 and TRBJ1-2, with TRBD1 as a possible D gene (5 bases). The CDR3 contains 11 residues. V lost 7 bases to trimming and J lost 6 bases, with 8 bases between them. In germline, CDR1 is KGHDR, CDR2 SFDVKD.

Remarks on this clonotype: One end of the junction is discordant with germline, which a read error may explain. The CDR3 DNA sequence: TGTGCCAGCAGACCCCGGGGCGGACGGAAGAACACTAAAGCTTTCTTT. Amino acids: CASRPRGGRKNTKAFF. This chain links TRBV7-9 with TRBJ1-1; tentatively, D is TRBD1 (5 bases). Germline V CDR1 and CDR2: SEHNR, FQNEAQ (reference sequence). The CDR3 is 16 residues long.